One sample yielded the 22 T cell receptor beta chains listed below, sequenced in a study of T cell responses to AZD1222 COVID-19 vaccine. Profiling relied on immunoSEQ multiplex PCR, and the TCRdb table lists in-frame clones only, not all of them. The data hold around 97,000 clones, with approximately 89% observed a single time. This sample comprised peripheral blood, obtained on day 0 of AZD1222 vaccination. Source of these receptors: an adult in good health.

The chain is built from TRBV7-2 and TRBJ1-1; D possibly corresponds to TRBD1 (6 bases). Trimming left V 0 bases short and J 10 bases short, with 9 bases between. The germline V gene has CDR1 SGHTA and CDR2 FQGNSA. CDR3 length: 12 residues. The CDR3 here is CASSLAQGRAFF. The CDR3 coding sequence is TGTGCCAGCAGCTTAGCACAGGGTAGAGCTTTCTTT.

This rearrangement joins TRBV7-8 to TRBJ2-1; D ambiguous. The CDR3 has 11 amino acids. Trimming removed 5 bases from V and 10 bases from J, with 9 bases in between. Germline CDR1 SGHVS, CDR2 FQNEAQ. In nucleotides, the CDR3 is TGTGCCAGCAGCCGGATAGGGGAGCAGTTCTTC. As protein: CASSRIGEQFF.

The chain's CDR3 is CASQRFGQPQHF. In DNA, the CDR3 is TGTGCCAGCCAGAGGTTTGGGCAGCCCCAGCATTTT. The chain has TRBV6-6 and TRBJ1-5; D remains ambiguous. Germline V gene sequence: CDR1 MNHNY, CDR2 SVGAGI (reference sequence). Trimming removed 8 bases at V and 7 bases at J, with 12 bases between. The CDR3 spans 12 residues.

The chain has TRBV18 and TRBJ2-5; D unresolved. The CDR3 is 12 amino acids. Looked up from germline, CDR1 is KGHSH and CDR2 is LQKENI. With 3 bases removed from V and 5 bases from J, the gap between germline ends came to 7 bases. CDR3 region: CASSPYPETQYF. In DNA form, the CDR3 reads TGTGCCAGCTCACCCTACCCCGAGACCCAGTACTTC.

The chain has TRBV9 and TRBJ2-7; the D gene could be TRBD1 or TRBD2 (6 bases each). This CDR3 region has 15 residues. Germline V gene lookup returns CDR1 SGDLS and CDR2 YYNGEE. Trimming pared 0 bases from V and 3 bases from J, leaving 13 bases between. CDR3 DNA: TGTGCCAGCAGCGTAGCCGCACAGGGAGGCTACGAGCAGTACTTC. This encodes CASSVAAQGGYEQYF.

This clone was found once. The chain has TRBV11-1 and TRBJ1-2, with 10 nucleotides matching TRBD1. Germline values: CDR1 SGHAT, CDR2 FQDESV (reference sequence). This CDR3 spans 13 amino acids. The V segment lost 5 bases and the J segment 6 bases; nucleotides outside the gene matches: 3. The chain's CDR3 is CASSPGTGDGYTF. The CDR3 bases are TGTGCCAGCAGCCCAGGGACAGGGGATGGCTACACCTTC.

This clone was found once. V is TRBV3-1 (or the pseudogene TRBV3-2) and J is TRBJ2-2, with unresolved D. Looked up from germline, CDR1 is LGHDT and CDR2 is YNNKEL (reference sequence). This CDR3 is built from 13 residues. Trimming cost V 10 bases and J 3 bases, with 12 bases left between them. DNA of the CDR3: TGTGCCAACCTTTCGATTGACACCGGGGAGCTGTTTTTT. It yields the protein CANLSIDTGELFF.

CDR3 residues: CASSFLYNEQFF. The CDR3, as DNA: TGTGCCAGCAGTTTCCTTTACAATGAGCAGTTCTTC. V usage is TRBV28 and J usage is TRBJ2-1; D not certain. Per the germline V gene, CDR1 is MDHEN and CDR2 is SYDVKM. V dropped 3 bases and J dropped 4 bases, with 4 bases sitting between them. The CDR3 is made up of 12 amino acids.

The chain links TRBV19 to TRBJ1-4, with D possibly TRBD1 on 5 matching bases. The CDR3 sequence is 13 residues long. Deletions cut 9 bases from V and 8 bases from J, with 16 bases between. Germline loops: CDR1 LNHDA, CDR2 SQIVND (reference sequence). The CDR3 loop is CASGQVEQEKLFF. For the CDR3, the DNA is TGTGCCAGCGGACAAGTAGAGCAGGAAAAACTGTTTTTT.

The gene calls are TRBV4-2 and TRBJ1-6; no clear D. Trimming left V 4 bases short and J 9 bases short, with 13 bases between. CDR1 LGHNA and CDR2 YNFKEQ come from the germline V gene. This CDR3 is built from 14 residues. The CDR3 DNA reads as TGTGCCAGCAGCCCCGGGAACGAGGGTTCACCCCTCCACTTT. Translated, it gives CASSPGNEGSPLHF.

The chain has TRBV13 and TRBJ2-1; D remains unclear. The V end lost 0 bases, the J end lost 0 bases, and 9 bases lay between the germline ends. Germline loops: CDR1 PRHDT, CDR2 FYEKMQ (reference sequence). CDR3 length equals 16 residues. CDR3 coding DNA: TGTGCCAGCAGCTTAGGGACTCCCTTCTCCTACAATGAGCAGTTCTTC. This codes for CASSLGTPFSYNEQFF. The full variable domain, in which reference TRBV13 and TRBJ2-1 provide the parts outside the CDR3, is AAGVIQSPRHLIKEKRETATLKCYPIPRHDTVYWYQQGPGQDPQFLISFYEKMQSDKGSIPDRFSAQQFSDYHSELNMSSLELGDSALYFCASSLGTPFSYNEQFFGPGTRLTVL.

This clone was detected only once. CDR3 sequence (DNA): TGTGCCAGCAGCTCCGGGACCCCTCGGGGCTACACCTTC. It is translated as CASSSGTPRGYTF. The J gene is TRBJ1-2, the V gene TRBV12-3 or TRBV12-4; D is perhaps TRBD1 (5 bases). Trimming removed 6 bases at V and 8 bases at J, with 16 bases between. The CDR3 totals 13 residues.

This chain connects TRBV5-1 to TRBJ2-2; D ambiguous. The V gene's germline CDR1 is SGHRS and CDR2 YFSETQ. This CDR3 comprises 15 residues. V was clipped by 4 bases and J by 3 bases, with 13 bases between them. CDR3 nucleotides: TGCGCCAGCAGCCATGACCCCCAAGACACCGGGGAGCTGTTTTTT. Translating gives CASSHDPQDTGELFF.

The J gene is TRBJ1-6, the V gene TRBV7-9, with a possible D match to TRBD1 (6 bases). This CDR3 is built from 16 residues. The ends were cut back, 4 bases at V and 1 base at J, with 11 bases in the middle. The V gene's germline CDR1 is SEHNR and CDR2 FQNEAQ (reference sequence). Written as DNA, the CDR3 is TGTGCCAGCAGCTCCGGAACAGGGTCCTATAATTCACCCCTCCACTTT. It yields the protein CASSSGTGSYNSPLHF.

This clone was counted a single time. The rearrangement joins TRBV4-1 to TRBJ1-3; the D gene is possibly TRBD1 (6 bases). Looked up from germline, CDR1 is MGHRA and CDR2 is YSYEKL. V lost 2 bases to trimming and J lost 1 base, with 15 bases between them. The CDR3 consists of 17 residues. This chain's CDR3 is CASSQSWRGRSGNTIYF. In nucleotides, the CDR3 is TGCGCCAGCAGCCAATCTTGGCGGGGGCGATCTGGAAACACCATATATTTT.

The V call is TRBV5-8, the J call TRBJ2-3; TRBD1 or TRBD2 may be the D gene (5 bases each). There are 15 residues in the CDR3. The V end was cut by 4 bases, the J end by 4 bases, with 16 bases between. CDR1 is SGHTS, CDR2 YDEGEE, per germline. CDR3 residues: CASSPMGTSPDTQYF. The CDR3 DNA reads TGTGCCAGCAGCCCCATGGGGACGTCCCCAGATACGCAGTATTTT. The full variable domain, in which reference TRBV5-8 and TRBJ2-3 provide the parts outside the CDR3, is EAGVTQSPTHLIKTRGQQATLRCSPISGHTSVYWYQQALGLGLQFLLWYDEGEERNRGNFPPRFSGRQFPNYSSELNVNALELEDSALYLCASSPMGTSPDTQYFGPGTRLTVL.

V and J are TRBV6-5 and TRBJ2-5; no definite D call. The CDR3 sequence is 13 residues long. Deletions cut 2 bases from V and 0 bases from J, with 4 bases between. Germline CDR1 is MNHEY and CDR2 is SVGAGI. In DNA, the CDR3 is TGTGCCAGCAGTTACCGGGACCAAGAGACCCAGTACTTC. As protein: CASSYRDQETQYF.

The chain employs TRBV10-3 and TRBJ1-5; D remains unclear. Deletions cut 0 bases from V and 0 bases from J, with 6 bases between. The CDR3 extends over 15 amino acids. CDR1 is ENHRY, CDR2 SYGVKD, per germline. CDR3 nucleotides: TGTGCCATCAGTGAGTCGACCGGTAGCAATCAGCCCCAGCATTTT. It yields the protein CAISESTGSNQPQHF.

The chain has TRBV23-1 and TRBJ1-2, with D maybe TRBD1 (5 bases). TRBV23-1 is an ORF for which the function is uncertain. This CDR3 spans 16 amino acids. Trimming left V 3 bases short and J 14 bases short, with 28 bases between. This CDR3 reads CASSQPTGAGLLRWTF. In DNA form, the CDR3 reads TGCGCCAGCAGTCAGCCGACCGGGGCAGGTCTGTTGCGCTGGACCTTC.

The chain uses TRBV29-1 and TRBJ1-1; D call uncertain. The V gene lost 1 base and the J gene lost 7 bases, with 13 bases spanning the gap. The germline V gene encodes CDR1 SQVTM and CDR2 ANQGSEA. This CDR3 spans 13 amino acids. The CDR3 spells CSVEAGTGFEAFF. The CDR3 nucleotides are TGCAGCGTTGAAGCGGGTACGGGATTTGAAGCTTTCTTT.

V usage is TRBV6-5 and J usage is TRBJ2-2; no reliable D call. Germline loops: CDR1 MNHEY, CDR2 SVGAGI. V lost 2 bases, J lost 7 bases, and 11 bases lay in between. This CDR3 spans 14 amino acids. CDR3 nucleotides: TGTGCCAGCAGTTACCCCGCTTTAGGCGGGGAGCTGTTTTTT. Translated, it gives CASSYPALGGELFF.

The gene calls are TRBV7-2 and TRBJ2-7; D is unresolved. Trimming cost V 0 bases and J 1 base, with 4 bases left between them. This CDR3 has 13 residues. In germline, CDR1 is SGHTA, CDR2 FQGNSA. Written as DNA, the CDR3 is TGTGCCAGCAGCTTAGCGCGGTCCTACGAGCAGTACTTC. Its protein is CASSLARSYEQYF.